This TCR beta chain was recorded in a study of post-analysis software for immune sequencing data. Study background: Relapsing-remitting, secondary progressive and progressive-relapsing forms made up the multiple sclerosis disease courses. Study conclusions and caveats: In patients, TRBV5-6, TRBV5-1 and TRBV20-1 belonged to roughly five TRBV segments found more frequently than in controls. The normalized Chao1 diversity of multiple sclerosis patients was significantly lower than that of controls.

Carried by the TCR beta cDNA libraries were unique molecular identifiers. In TCRdb, the PCR reads were re-called with MiXCR into one record per CDR3 protein. The data show roughly 870,000 distinct CDR3 sequences, approximately 53% seen once. In its sample, this clonotype was seen a few times. No antigen is known for it. The junction and the germline gene differ at one end; a read error may be behind it. CDR3 length: 16 amino acids. Germline-derived CDR1 and CDR2 are LGHNT and FRNRAP. V is TRBV12-5 and J is TRBJ2-1; 8 positions match TRBD1. The sequencing input was blood. This receptor was taken from a girl aged 10 to 17 with multiple sclerosis. CDR3 in DNA: TGTGCTAGTGGTTTGTCCACAGGGGGAGACTACAATGAGCGGTACTTC. Protein sequence: CASGLSTGGDYNERYF.